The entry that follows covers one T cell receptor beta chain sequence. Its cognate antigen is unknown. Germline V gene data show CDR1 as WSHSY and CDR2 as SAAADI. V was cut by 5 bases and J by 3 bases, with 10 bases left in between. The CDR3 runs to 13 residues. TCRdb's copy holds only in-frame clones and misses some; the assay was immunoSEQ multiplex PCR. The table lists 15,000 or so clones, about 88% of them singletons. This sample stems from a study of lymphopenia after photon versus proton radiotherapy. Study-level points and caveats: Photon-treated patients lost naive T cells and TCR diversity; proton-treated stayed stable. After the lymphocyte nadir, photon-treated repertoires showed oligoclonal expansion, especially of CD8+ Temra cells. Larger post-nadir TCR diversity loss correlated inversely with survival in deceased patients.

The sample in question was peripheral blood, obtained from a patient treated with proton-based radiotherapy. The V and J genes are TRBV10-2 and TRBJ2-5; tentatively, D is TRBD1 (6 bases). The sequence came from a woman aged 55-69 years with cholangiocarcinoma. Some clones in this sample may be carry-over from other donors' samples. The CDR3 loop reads CASSTTGKETQYF. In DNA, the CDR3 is TGCGCCAGCAGTACGACAGGAAAAGAGACCCAGTACTTC.